This T cell receptor beta chain was sequenced in a study of stem cell transplantation in POMP-related autoinflammatory disease. Germline CDR1 is SGHRS and CDR2 is YFSETQ. Trimming left V 1 base short and J 0 bases short, with 8 bases between. The CDR3 consists of 15 residues. Clones were sequenced by immunoSEQ multiplex PCR, and TCRdb holds only the in-frame ones, with some missing. The sample comprises roughly 68,000 clones, more than 75% of which are singletons, and more than 0.55% rests with the top ten. As for this clone: No antigen is known for it.

Study results and limitations: A trend toward lower repertoire diversity and greater clonality appeared in every analyzed T-cell subset of PRAID patients.

Specimen: CD4+ T cells from PBMCs, collected after stem cell transplantation. This clonotype was sampled from a human patient with POMP-related autoinflammation and immune dysregulation (PRAID). Some T cells may be the graft donor's. The chain carries TRBV5-1 and TRBJ2-1; D gene ambiguous. CDR3 protein: CASSLIPSSYNEQFF. As DNA, the CDR3 is TGCGCCAGCAGCTTGATTCCGAGCTCCTACAATGAGCAGTTCTTC. The entire variable domain, with the rest obtained from reference TRBV5-1 and TRBJ2-1, is as follows: KAGVTQTPRYLIKTRGQQVTLSCSPISGHRSVSWYQQTPGQGLQFLFEYFSETQRNKGNFPGRFSGRQFSNSRSEMNVSTLELGDSALYLCASSLIPSSYNEQFFGPGTRLTVL.